These T cell receptor beta chains were read from a single sample in a study of blood T cell repertoires in COVID-19. Clones were read by immunoSEQ multiplex PCR, and TCRdb kept only the in-frame ones, dropping some. The sample yields about 190,000 clones, approximately 86% seen once. The specimen was peripheral blood. All receptors come from a man aged 25 to 40 with acute or convalescent COVID-19. The CDR3 runs from the conserved cysteine through the conserved F or W. The order of the fields is CDR3 DNA, CDR3 protein, J gene, D gene, CDR3 length, clone size, V gene. A D gene is named only where the DNA matches it firmly. The size of a clone is reported for some rows only, either as once, few or many, or as a class for expanded clones.

CDR3 DNA: TGTGCCAGCAGTTCCTCCCCCACGGGGGGGATGGCCCTCCACTTT; CDR3 protein: CASSSSPTGGMALHF; J gene: TRBJ1-6; D gene: .; CDR3 length: 15; clone size: .; V gene: TRBV28
CDR3 DNA: TGCGCCAGCAGCCGAGCGGGGGTTTCACCCCTCCACTTT; CDR3 protein: CASSRAGVSPLHF; J gene: TRBJ1-6; D gene: .; CDR3 length: 13; clone size: .; V gene: TRBV4-1
CDR3 DNA: TGTGCCAGCAGCTCCCAGCGGGAGCAGTACTTC; CDR3 protein: CASSSQREQYF; J gene: TRBJ2-7; D gene: .; CDR3 length: 11; clone size: .; V gene: TRBV5-4
CDR3 DNA: TGTGCCAGCAGGACAGGGCTCGGGCCCCAGCATTTT; CDR3 protein: CASRTGLGPQHF; J gene: TRBJ1-5; D gene: TRBD1; CDR3 length: 12; clone size: .; V gene: TRBV2
CDR3 DNA: TGTGCCAGCTCACCACCCGGAGACTTCACTGAAGCTTTCTTT; CDR3 protein: CASSPPGDFTEAFF; J gene: TRBJ1-1; D gene: .; CDR3 length: 14; clone size: .; V gene: TRBV18
CDR3 DNA: TGTGCCACCAGGAGGGACAGCATGAACACTGAAGCTTTCTTT; CDR3 protein: CATRRDSMNTEAFF; J gene: TRBJ1-1; D gene: TRBD1; CDR3 length: 14; clone size: .; V gene: TRBV24-1
CDR3 DNA: TGTGCCAGCAGTTTTGGGCCGGGACAGGGATTTAACGAGCAGTACTTC; CDR3 protein: CASSFGPGQGFNEQYF; J gene: TRBJ2-7; D gene: TRBD1; CDR3 length: 16; clone size: .; V gene: TRBV28
CDR3 DNA: TGTGCCAGCAGCTTGGAAGGGGGTCGCAATCAGCCCCAGCATTTT; CDR3 protein: CASSLEGGRNQPQHF; J gene: TRBJ1-5; D gene: .; CDR3 length: 15; clone size: .; V gene: TRBV5-8
CDR3 DNA: TGTGCCAGCAGCCAAGCAACCGGGGTAGGGAATTCACCCCTCCACTTT; CDR3 protein: CASSQATGVGNSPLHF; J gene: TRBJ1-6; D gene: .; CDR3 length: 16; clone size: .; V gene: TRBV3-1/TRBV3-2
CDR3 DNA: TGTGCCAGCAGCAAACTCCTGGGACCGGGACAGACACCGTGTAGCAATCAGCCCCAGCATTTT; CDR3 protein: CASSKLLGPGQTPCSNQPQHF; J gene: TRBJ1-5; D gene: .; CDR3 length: 21; clone size: .; V gene: TRBV21-1
CDR3 DNA: TGTGCCAGCAGCTTCCCCCCCTCTAGCGGGAGCTCCTACGAGCAGTACTTC; CDR3 protein: CASSFPPSSGSSYEQYF; J gene: TRBJ2-7; D gene: TRBD2; CDR3 length: 17; clone size: .; V gene: TRBV7-3
CDR3 DNA: TGTGCCAGCAGCCAAGCGAGGTCACCCCTCCACTTT; CDR3 protein: CASSQARSPLHF; J gene: TRBJ1-6; D gene: .; CDR3 length: 12; clone size: .; V gene: TRBV3-1/TRBV3-2
CDR3 DNA: TGTGCCAGCAGCCAAGGGCAGGGTGGTTCACCCCTCCACTTT; CDR3 protein: CASSQGQGGSPLHF; J gene: TRBJ1-6; D gene: .; CDR3 length: 14; clone size: .; V gene: TRBV3-1/TRBV3-2
CDR3 DNA: TGTGCCAGCAGCTCTCCCTTGGAGCGACGAATGAACACTGAAGCTTTCTTT; CDR3 protein: CASSSPLERRMNTEAFF; J gene: TRBJ1-1; D gene: .; CDR3 length: 17; clone size: .; V gene: TRBV7-9
CDR3 DNA: TGCGCCAGCAGTGATGGGTTCGCGGGAGTGAACGAGCAGTACTTC; CDR3 protein: CASSDGFAGVNEQYF; J gene: TRBJ2-7; D gene: TRBD2; CDR3 length: 15; clone size: .; V gene: TRBV10-1
CDR3 DNA: TGTGCCAGTAGTATTTCAGGGGAGGGCTATGGCTACACCTTC; CDR3 protein: CASSISGEGYGYTF; J gene: TRBJ1-2; D gene: .; CDR3 length: 14; clone size: few; V gene: TRBV19
CDR3 DNA: TGTGCCAGCAGCTTGGAACTAGCGAGCACAGATACGCAGTATTTT; CDR3 protein: CASSLELASTDTQYF; J gene: TRBJ2-3; D gene: TRBD2; CDR3 length: 15; clone size: .; V gene: TRBV5-4
CDR3 DNA: TGTGCCTGGAGTGTCAGGACCGAGGCGGGGCGGGATACGCAGTATTTT; CDR3 protein: CAWSVRTEAGRDTQYF; J gene: TRBJ2-3; D gene: .; CDR3 length: 16; clone size: .; V gene: TRBV30
CDR3 DNA: TGTGCCAGCAGTACATTAGCGGGGGGGCGGAACGAGCAGTACTTC; CDR3 protein: CASSTLAGGRNEQYF; J gene: TRBJ2-7; D gene: TRBD2; CDR3 length: 15; clone size: .; V gene: TRBV6-5
CDR3 DNA: TGCAGCGTTGAACCGACTAGTGGTGATACGCAGTATTTT; CDR3 protein: CSVEPTSGDTQYF; J gene: TRBJ2-3; D gene: .; CDR3 length: 13; clone size: .; V gene: TRBV29-1
CDR3 DNA: TGTGCCAGCAGATTAACTAGCGGGAGCACAGATACGCAGTATTTT; CDR3 protein: CASRLTSGSTDTQYF; J gene: TRBJ2-3; D gene: TRBD2; CDR3 length: 15; clone size: .; V gene: TRBV7-9
CDR3 DNA: TGCGCCAGCAGCCAAGACACAGGCTCTGGAAACACCATATATTTT; CDR3 protein: CASSQDTGSGNTIYF; J gene: TRBJ1-3; D gene: .; CDR3 length: 15; clone size: .; V gene: TRBV4-1
CDR3 DNA: TGTGCCAGCAGCGTATCTACAGGACCGAATGAAAAACTGTTTTTT; CDR3 protein: CASSVSTGPNEKLFF; J gene: TRBJ1-4; D gene: .; CDR3 length: 15; clone size: .; V gene: TRBV9
CDR3 DNA: TGTGCCAGCTCAATTGCAGGGCTCTTTCGCAGTTCACCCCTCCACTTT; CDR3 protein: CASSIAGLFRSSPLHF; J gene: TRBJ1-6; D gene: .; CDR3 length: 16; clone size: .; V gene: TRBV28
CDR3 DNA: TGTGCCACCAGTGAAGGTCGACTAGTGGATACGCAGTATTTT; CDR3 protein: CATSEGRLVDTQYF; J gene: TRBJ2-3; D gene: .; CDR3 length: 14; clone size: once; V gene: TRBV24-1
CDR3 DNA: TGTGCCAGCAGCCGAGGACAGGGTGAAGCTTTCTTT; CDR3 protein: CASSRGQGEAFF; J gene: TRBJ1-1; D gene: TRBD1; CDR3 length: 12; clone size: once; V gene: TRBV7-9
CDR3 DNA: TGTGCTAGCAGTCCCCAGGGCTCCGGGGAGCTGTTTTTT; CDR3 protein: CASSPQGSGELFF; J gene: TRBJ2-2; D gene: .; CDR3 length: 13; clone size: .; V gene: TRBV7-7
CDR3 DNA: TGTGCCTGGAGGCTGGTTCGGAGGGGCAATAACTATGGCTACACCTTC; CDR3 protein: CAWRLVRRGNNYGYTF; J gene: TRBJ1-2; D gene: .; CDR3 length: 16; clone size: .; V gene: TRBV30